These 22 T cell receptor beta chains share one sample of origin, sequenced in a study of CD8 T cells in ankylosing spondylitis. Via MiXCR, TCRdb re-called the 5' RACE reads, giving one row per CDR3 protein. The table shows fewer than 250,000 distinct CDR3 sequences, with around 25% occurring only once. The sequencing sample was made of blood, either unsorted or a sorted T cell fraction (not recorded which). Source of these receptors: a male donor with ankylosing spondylitis or in good health (not recorded which).

There are many counts of this clonotype. This chain connects TRBV20-1 to TRBJ1-2; D is perhaps TRBD1 (5 bases). The germline gives CDR1 DFQATT, CDR2 SNEGSKA (reference sequence). The CDR3 consists of 12 residues. The ends were cut back, 5 bases at V and 6 bases at J, with 13 bases in the middle. CDR3 in amino acids: CSAGWGKDGYTF. The CDR3 DNA sequence: TGCAGTGCTGGCTGGGGGAAGGATGGCTACACCTTC.

The chain recombines TRBV20-1 with TRBJ1-1; no definite D call. V gave up 1 base and J gave up 10 bases, with 19 bases separating them. This CDR3 comprises 14 residues. Looked up from germline, CDR1 is DFQATT and CDR2 is SNEGSKA (reference sequence). CDR3 sequence reads: CSARAPLGDTGAFF. The CDR3 DNA reads TGCAGTGCTAGAGCCCCACTCGGGGATACCGGAGCTTTCTTT.

The chain is built from TRBV5-5 and TRBJ1-5, with TRBD1 matching over 7 bases. V lost 1 base to trimming and J lost 4 bases; unmatched junction nucleotides: 8. CDR1 and CDR2 from the germline V gene are SGHKS and YYEKEE (reference sequence). This CDR3 spans 16 amino acids. In nucleotides, the CDR3 is TGTGCCAGCAGCTTGACTCCAGGGGGAGGTAATCAGCCCCAGCATTTT. Encoded protein: CASSLTPGGGNQPQHF.

This clonotype was counted a few times. The chain joins TRBV5-1 to TRBJ2-5; 7 bases agree with TRBD1. Looked up from germline, CDR1 is SGHRS and CDR2 is YFSETQ. The CDR3 is 14 residues long. V shed 3 bases and J 9 bases; nucleotides not matched to a gene: 11. CDR3 loop: CASSSGDSERAQYF. The CDR3 DNA follows: TGCGCCAGCAGCTCCGGGGACAGCGAACGGGCCCAGTACTTC.

This clonotype was counted ten times or more. This rearrangement joins TRBV6-1 to TRBJ2-7; tentatively, D is TRBD1 or TRBD2 (5 bases each). Germline CDR1 and CDR2: MNHNS and SASEGT. The V end was cut by 7 bases, the J end by 0 bases, with 16 bases between. The CDR3 contains 15 residues. Here the CDR3 DNA reads TGTGCCAGCACCCCGACCTGGGGGAGCTCCTACGAGCAGTACTTC. Its translation is CASTPTWGSSYEQYF.

In this sample, this clonotype turned up many times. The V gene is TRBV5-1, the J gene TRBJ2-7; unclear D gene. Trimming left V 0 bases short and J 4 bases short, with 5 bases between. The CDR3 covers 12 residues. CDR1 and CDR2 from the germline V gene are SGHRS and YFSETQ. The CDR3 region has the DNA TGCGCCAGCAGCTTGGATCTTTACGAGCAGTACTTC. It codes for CASSLDLYEQYF.

Ten or more counts support this clonotype. The chain uses TRBV3-1 and TRBJ2-1, with 15 bases aligning to TRBD2. Germline V gene sequence: CDR1 LGHDT, CDR2 YNNKEL (reference sequence). The CDR3 totals 16 residues. V dropped 2 bases and J dropped 7; count of bases not matched to a gene: 3. CDR3 sequence (DNA): TGTGCCAGCAGCCAAAGGACTAGCGGGAGGGGGAATGAGCAGTTCTTC. Translation: CASSQRTSGRGNEQFF.

J is TRBJ1-3 and V is TRBV20-1; D gene unclear. This CDR3 region has 13 residues. With 5 bases removed from V and 10 bases from J, the gap between germline ends came to 18 bases. Germline V CDR1 and CDR2: DFQATT, SNEGSKA (reference sequence). The CDR3 nucleotides are TGCAGTGCTTTTCCGGGGAACCCGGGGACCATATATTTT. The encoded protein is CSAFPGNPGTIYF.

There are many counts of this clonotype. The genes are TRBV11-1 and TRBJ2-3; 10 positions agree with TRBD2. The CDR3 loop spans 16 amino acids. Germline V gives CDR1 SGHAT, CDR2 FQDESV (reference sequence). V gave up 6 bases and J gave up 3 bases; unmatched junction bases: 9. CDR3 in amino acids: CASSRASLAGTDTQYF. The CDR3 bases are TGTGCCAGCAGTCGCGCGTCACTAGCGGGAACAGATACGCAGTATTTT.

The sample holds many counts of this clonotype. The chain employs TRBV29-1 and TRBJ2-1; no reliable D call. The CDR3 is 11 residues long. Trimming cost V 6 bases and J 8 bases, with 11 bases left between them. Germline V gives CDR1 SQVTM, CDR2 ANQGSEA. The CDR3 region is CSVGLSDEQFF. The CDR3 nucleotides are TGCAGCGTGGGTCTGAGCGATGAGCAGTTCTTC.

This clonotype was observed a few times. The CDR3 is CARGQGSTGELFF. The DNA for the CDR3 is TGTGCCAGGGGTCAGGGTAGCACCGGGGAGCTGTTTTTT. The chain couples TRBV11-2 to TRBJ2-2; TRBD1 is a possible D gene (5 bases). The V gene's germline CDR1 is SGHAT and CDR2 FQNNGV. Trimming took off 9 bases at V and 4 bases at J, with 12 bases between the two ends. The CDR3 runs to 13 residues.

This clonotype was picked up many times. This chain links TRBV5-1 with TRBJ2-3; D gene unclear. Trimming took 4 bases from V and 6 from J, leaving 9 bases between them. The CDR3 is 12 residues long. Germline assignment: CDR1 SGHRS and CDR2 YFSETQ. In nucleotides, the CDR3 is TGCGCCAGCAGCCACCGGGCCGATACGCAGTATTTT. This codes for CASSHRADTQYF.

This clonotype was detected ten times or more. In DNA, the CDR3 is TGTGCCAGCAGTACACAGGGTTACGAGCAGTACTTC. It translates to CASSTQGYEQYF. The rearrangement uses TRBV2 and TRBJ2-7; possible D gene TRBD1, 6 bases. CDR1 is SNHLY, CDR2 FYNNEI, per germline. The CDR3 sequence is 12 residues long. V was pared by 5 bases and J by 4 bases, with 9 bases between.

This clonotype came up many times. The rearrangement links TRBV25-1 to TRBJ1-4, with TRBD1 identical over 8 bases. The ends lost 3 bases at V and 8 bases at J; junction bases unmatched: 5. CDR1 is MGHDK, CDR2 SYGVNS, per germline. This CDR3 has 14 amino acids. As DNA, the CDR3 is TGTGCCAGCAGTGACGGACAGGGTTGGGAAAAACTGTTTTTT. It translates to CASSDGQGWEKLFF.

This clonotype has ten or more counts. This chain joins TRBV9 and TRBJ1-6, with 8 bases that match TRBD1. In germline, CDR1 is SGDLS, CDR2 YYNGEE. The junction had 14 bases not matched to a gene; V was cut back by 4 bases and J by 8 bases. This CDR3 is built from 17 residues. In DNA, the CDR3 is TGTGCCAGCAGCCGTAGGCCTTCAGGGGGCAGAGATTCACCCCTCCACTTT. Protein product: CASSRRPSGGRDSPLHF. Using reference TRBV9 and TRBJ1-6 for the parts outside the CDR3, the full variable domain is DSGVTQTPKHLITATGQRVTLRCSPRSGDLSVYWYQQSLDQGLQFLIQYYNGEERAKGNILERFSAQQFPDLHSELNLSSLELGDSALYFCASSRRPSGGRDSPLHFGNGTRLTVT.

This clonotype was seen repeatedly, ten times or more. The V gene is TRBV4-1, the J gene TRBJ2-1; tentatively, D is TRBD1 or TRBD2 (6 bases each). Per the germline V gene, CDR1 is MGHRA and CDR2 is YSYEKL. Trimming took off 3 bases at V and 7 bases at J, with 19 bases between the two ends. This CDR3 is 16 amino acids long. The CDR3: CASSHVRPLGGNEQFF. The CDR3 bases are TGCGCCAGCAGCCACGTACGACCATTAGGGGGGAATGAGCAGTTCTTC.

The V call is TRBV20-1, the J call TRBJ2-7; a weak D match, TRBD1 (5 bases). Germline CDR1 reads DFQATT; CDR2 reads SNEGSKA (reference sequence). The CDR3 loop spans 13 amino acids. Deletions cut 3 bases from V and 4 bases from J, with 13 bases between. The CDR3 DNA reads TGCAGTGCTAGCTTGAGGCAGGGATACGAGCAGTACTTC. It is translated as CSASLRQGYEQYF.

This clonotype was recorded at least ten times. This chain uses TRBV4-2 with TRBJ2-1; D is possibly TRBD2 (6 bases). Germline loops: CDR1 LGHNA, CDR2 YNFKEQ. With 6 bases removed from V and 7 bases from J, the gap between germline ends came to 19 bases. The CDR3 contains 15 residues. CDR3 loop: CASREGDSLGNEQFF. DNA for the CDR3: TGTGCCAGCAGAGAAGGGGACTCTTTAGGGAATGAGCAGTTCTTC.

This clonotype was counted at least ten times. V usage is TRBV25-1 and J usage is TRBJ2-1, with D maybe TRBD2 (5 bases). Germline CDR1 is MGHDK and CDR2 is SYGVNS. Trimming took off 3 bases at V and 5 bases at J, with 14 bases between the two ends. The CDR3 consists of 15 residues. The CDR3: CASSESSGAHNEQFF. DNA of the CDR3: TGTGCCAGCAGTGAGTCGAGCGGAGCACACAATGAGCAGTTCTTC.

The chain employs TRBV10-3 and TRBJ2-3, with 9 positions matching TRBD1. The CDR3 covers 19 residues. With V trimmed by 0 bases and J by 7 bases, 17 bases remained unmatched. Germline V gene sequence: CDR1 ENHRY, CDR2 SYGVKD. In nucleotides, the CDR3 is TGTGCCATCAGTGAGTCGGGGGCGACAGGGGGTTTTGTTCCACATACGCAGTATTTT. This translates into CAISESGATGGFVPHTQYF.

This clonotype was observed at least ten times. The rearrangement joins TRBV5-1 to TRBJ1-1; D possibly corresponds to TRBD1 (5 bases). Trimming shortened V by 3 bases and J by 4 bases, and 13 bases separated the two germline ends. This CDR3 contains 14 residues. Germline V gene sequence: CDR1 SGHRS, CDR2 YFSETQ. In nucleotides, the CDR3 is TGCGCCAGCAGCTGGGGACCGGGGGGCACTGAAGCTTTCTTT. As protein: CASSWGPGGTEAFF.

This clonotype was counted ten times or more. The rearrangement uses TRBV7-2 and TRBJ1-2, with TRBD1 matching 7 bases. The V gene end was trimmed by 4 bases and the J gene end by 0 bases; junction bases not matched to a gene: 5. The CDR3 covers 15 residues. The germline CDR1 and CDR2 sequences are SGHTA and FQGNSA. The CDR3 loop reads CASSSGTVANYGYTF. The CDR3 nucleotides are TGTGCCAGCAGCTCTGGGACAGTCGCTAACTATGGCTACACCTTC.